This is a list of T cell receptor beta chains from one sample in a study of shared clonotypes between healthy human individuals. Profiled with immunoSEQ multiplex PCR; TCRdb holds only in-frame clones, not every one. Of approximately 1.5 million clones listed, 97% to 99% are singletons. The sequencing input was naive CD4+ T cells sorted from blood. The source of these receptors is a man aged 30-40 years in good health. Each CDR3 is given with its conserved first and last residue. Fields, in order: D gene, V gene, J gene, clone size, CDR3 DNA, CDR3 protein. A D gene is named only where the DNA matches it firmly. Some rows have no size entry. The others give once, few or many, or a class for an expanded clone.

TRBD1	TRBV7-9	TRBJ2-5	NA	TGTGCCAGCAGCTTAGGTCCCGGGACAGGGGTCGAGACCCAGTACTTC	CASSLGPGTGVETQYF
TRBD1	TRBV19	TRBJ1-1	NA	TGTGCCAGTAGTATTGGGGCAGGGGGCATGAACACTGAAGCTTTCTTT	CASSIGAGGMNTEAFF
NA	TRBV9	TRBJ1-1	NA	TGTGCCAGCAGCGTAGGCCAGCTGAACACTGAAGCTTTCTTT	CASSVGQLNTEAFF
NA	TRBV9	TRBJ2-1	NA	TGTGCCAGCAGCGTAGAGGTAGAAGGAGATGAGCAGTTCTTC	CASSVEVEGDEQFF
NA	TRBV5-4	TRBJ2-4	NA	TGTGCCAGCAGCCAAGGGACCCTGGACATTCAGTACTTC	CASSQGTLDIQYF
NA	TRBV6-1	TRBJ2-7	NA	TGTGCCAGCAGCCACTACGGGATCTCCTACGAGCAGTACTTC	CASSHYGISYEQYF
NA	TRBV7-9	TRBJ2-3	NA	TGTGCCAGCAGCTTAAGGGAGTTGGTCACAGATACGCAGTATTTT	CASSLRELVTDTQYF
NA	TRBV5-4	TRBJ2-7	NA	TGTGCCAGCAGCCCCGCCGGGGGCGAGGGTTACGAGCAGTACTTC	CASSPAGGEGYEQYF
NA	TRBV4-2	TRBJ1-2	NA	TGTGCCAGCAGCCAAGGAAGGGCAAAAAGGGATGGCTACACCTTC	CASSQGRAKRDGYTF
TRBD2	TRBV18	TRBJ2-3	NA	TGTGCCAGCTCACCACTAATAGCGGGAGTGACAGATACGCAGTATTTT	CASSPLIAGVTDTQYF
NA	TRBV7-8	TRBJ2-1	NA	TGTGCCAGCAGCTTAGGGGGGGCTAGCGCGATGAGGAGCTCCTACAATGAGCAGTTCTTC	CASSLGGASAMRSSYNEQFF
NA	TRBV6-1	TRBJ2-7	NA	TGTGCCAGCAGAACTCACCCTACAGGGCACGAGCAGTACTTC	CASRTHPTGHEQYF
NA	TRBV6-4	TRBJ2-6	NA	TGTGCCAGCAGTCCTGGGGCCAACGTCCTGACTTTC	CASSPGANVLTF
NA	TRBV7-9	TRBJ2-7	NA	TGTGCCAGCAGCGCCCCGGGGCTATACGAGCAGTACTTC	CASSAPGLYEQYF
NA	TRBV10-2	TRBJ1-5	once	TGCGCCAGCAGTGATAGCAATCAGCCCCAGCATTTT	CASSDSNQPQHF
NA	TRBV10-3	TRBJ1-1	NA	TGTGCCATCATGGCGAACTACCCGAACACTGAAGCTTTCTTT	CAIMANYPNTEAFF
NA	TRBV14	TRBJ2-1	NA	TGTGCCAGCAGCCAATGGTCAGGGTACAATGAGCAGTTCTTC	CASSQWSGYNEQFF
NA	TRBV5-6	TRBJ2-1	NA	TGTGCCAGCAGCCCTAAGAGGCAGGGATCCTACAATGAGCAGTTCTTC	CASSPKRQGSYNEQFF
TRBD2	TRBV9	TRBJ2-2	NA	TGTGCCAGCAGCGTAACTAGCGGGAGTACCGGGGAGCTGTTTTTT	CASSVTSGSTGELFF
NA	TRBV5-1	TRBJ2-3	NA	TGCGCCAGCTCAGTAGGGGGGAGCACAGATACGCAGTATTTT	CASSVGGSTDTQYF
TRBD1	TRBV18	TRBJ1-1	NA	TGTGCCAGCTCACCACCTTGGACAGGGTGGACTGAAGCTTTCTTT	CASSPPWTGWTEAFF
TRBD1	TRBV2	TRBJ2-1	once	TGTGCCAGCAGTGATAGGGCAGGGGGACAGCCGTTCTTC	CASSDRAGGQPFF
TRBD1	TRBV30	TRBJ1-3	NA	TGTGCCTGGAGAGCGGACAGGGCCCTCGGAAACACCATATATTTT	CAWRADRALGNTIYF
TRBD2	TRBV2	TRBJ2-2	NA	TGTGCCAGCAGTGAGGTGGGAGGGCTCCCCGGGGAGCTGTTTTTT	CASSEVGGLPGELFF
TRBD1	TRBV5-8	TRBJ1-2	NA	TGTGCCAGCCGGGACAGGGCTATCGTGGAACATGGCTACACCTTC	CASRDRAIVEHGYTF
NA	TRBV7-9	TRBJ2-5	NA	TGTGCCAGCACCCCTTTTTCGGAGACCCAGTACTTC	CASTPFSETQYF
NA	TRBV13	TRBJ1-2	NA	TGTGCCAGCAGCTTAGAGGGCACAATGGGCGGCTACACCTTC	CASSLEGTMGGYTF
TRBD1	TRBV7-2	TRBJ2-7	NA	TGTGCCAGCAGCCGACAGGGATCCTACGAGCAGTACTTC	CASSRQGSYEQYF
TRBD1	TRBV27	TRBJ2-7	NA	TGTGCCAGCAGATCCTGGGGACAGGGTAAATACGAGCAGTACTTC	CASRSWGQGKYEQYF
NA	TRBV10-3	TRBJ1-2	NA	TGTGCCATCAGGGACAGTGGGGACCAATATGGCTACACCTTC	CAIRDSGDQYGYTF
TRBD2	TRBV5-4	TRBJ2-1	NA	TGTGCCAGCAGCCATCTAGCGGGAGGCTCCTACAATGAGCAGTTCTTC	CASSHLAGGSYNEQFF
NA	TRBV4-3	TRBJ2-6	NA	TGCGCCAGCAGCCAAGACCTTTTGGGGTCTGGGGCCAACGTCCTGACTTTC	CASSQDLLGSGANVLTF
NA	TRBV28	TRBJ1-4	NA	TGTGCCAGCAGTCCTCACGGGGGTAATGAAAAACTGTTTTTT	CASSPHGGNEKLFF
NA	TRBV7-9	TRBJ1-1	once	TGTGCCAGCAGCACAGGGATGAACACTGAAGCTTTCTTT	CASSTGMNTEAFF
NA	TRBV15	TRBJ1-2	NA	TGTGCCACCAGCAGAGGCACAACGCCTAACTATGGCTACACCTTC	CATSRGTTPNYGYTF
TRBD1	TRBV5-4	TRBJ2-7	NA	TGTGCCAGCAGCCGAGACAGGGTAACCTACGAGCAGTACTTC	CASSRDRVTYEQYF
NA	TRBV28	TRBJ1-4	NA	TGTGCCAGCAGCCTAGGGACATTAGGAAAACTGTTTTTT	CASSLGTLGKLFF
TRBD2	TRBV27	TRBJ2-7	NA	TGTGCCAGCAGTCACAAAGCGGGAGTGAACGAGCAGTACTTC	CASSHKAGVNEQYF
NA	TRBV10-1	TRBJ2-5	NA	TGCGCCAGCAGTCCTGGGGACTCGACTGAGACCCAGTACTTC	CASSPGDSTETQYF
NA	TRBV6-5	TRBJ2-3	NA	TGTGCCAGCAGTCGACCCACACAAGATACGCAGTATTTT	CASSRPTQDTQYF
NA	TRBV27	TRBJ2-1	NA	TGTGCCAGCAGTTTGTCTAGATACAATGAGCAGTTCTTC	CASSLSRYNEQFF
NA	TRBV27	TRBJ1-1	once	TGTGCCAGCCTCTCTCAGGCCGGAAAAGACACTGAAGCTTTCTTT	CASLSQAGKDTEAFF
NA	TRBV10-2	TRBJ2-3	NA	TGCGCCAGCAGTACCGGGGTGGGCGATACGCAGTATTTT	CASSTGVGDTQYF
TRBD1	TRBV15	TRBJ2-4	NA	TGTGCCACCAGCCGACAGGGATTAGCCAAAAACATTCAGTACTTC	CATSRQGLAKNIQYF
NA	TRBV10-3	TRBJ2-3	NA	TGTGCCATCAGTGAGTCGCCACCTGCTAGCACAGATACGCAGTATTTT	CAISESPPASTDTQYF
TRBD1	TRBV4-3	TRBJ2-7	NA	TGCGCCAGCAGCCAAGATCCCGGGACAGACCTTCGCGAGCAGTACTTC	CASSQDPGTDLREQYF
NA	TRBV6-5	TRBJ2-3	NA	TGTGCCAGCAGTACCTCCTTCGGTCCCACAGATACGCAGTATTTT	CASSTSFGPTDTQYF